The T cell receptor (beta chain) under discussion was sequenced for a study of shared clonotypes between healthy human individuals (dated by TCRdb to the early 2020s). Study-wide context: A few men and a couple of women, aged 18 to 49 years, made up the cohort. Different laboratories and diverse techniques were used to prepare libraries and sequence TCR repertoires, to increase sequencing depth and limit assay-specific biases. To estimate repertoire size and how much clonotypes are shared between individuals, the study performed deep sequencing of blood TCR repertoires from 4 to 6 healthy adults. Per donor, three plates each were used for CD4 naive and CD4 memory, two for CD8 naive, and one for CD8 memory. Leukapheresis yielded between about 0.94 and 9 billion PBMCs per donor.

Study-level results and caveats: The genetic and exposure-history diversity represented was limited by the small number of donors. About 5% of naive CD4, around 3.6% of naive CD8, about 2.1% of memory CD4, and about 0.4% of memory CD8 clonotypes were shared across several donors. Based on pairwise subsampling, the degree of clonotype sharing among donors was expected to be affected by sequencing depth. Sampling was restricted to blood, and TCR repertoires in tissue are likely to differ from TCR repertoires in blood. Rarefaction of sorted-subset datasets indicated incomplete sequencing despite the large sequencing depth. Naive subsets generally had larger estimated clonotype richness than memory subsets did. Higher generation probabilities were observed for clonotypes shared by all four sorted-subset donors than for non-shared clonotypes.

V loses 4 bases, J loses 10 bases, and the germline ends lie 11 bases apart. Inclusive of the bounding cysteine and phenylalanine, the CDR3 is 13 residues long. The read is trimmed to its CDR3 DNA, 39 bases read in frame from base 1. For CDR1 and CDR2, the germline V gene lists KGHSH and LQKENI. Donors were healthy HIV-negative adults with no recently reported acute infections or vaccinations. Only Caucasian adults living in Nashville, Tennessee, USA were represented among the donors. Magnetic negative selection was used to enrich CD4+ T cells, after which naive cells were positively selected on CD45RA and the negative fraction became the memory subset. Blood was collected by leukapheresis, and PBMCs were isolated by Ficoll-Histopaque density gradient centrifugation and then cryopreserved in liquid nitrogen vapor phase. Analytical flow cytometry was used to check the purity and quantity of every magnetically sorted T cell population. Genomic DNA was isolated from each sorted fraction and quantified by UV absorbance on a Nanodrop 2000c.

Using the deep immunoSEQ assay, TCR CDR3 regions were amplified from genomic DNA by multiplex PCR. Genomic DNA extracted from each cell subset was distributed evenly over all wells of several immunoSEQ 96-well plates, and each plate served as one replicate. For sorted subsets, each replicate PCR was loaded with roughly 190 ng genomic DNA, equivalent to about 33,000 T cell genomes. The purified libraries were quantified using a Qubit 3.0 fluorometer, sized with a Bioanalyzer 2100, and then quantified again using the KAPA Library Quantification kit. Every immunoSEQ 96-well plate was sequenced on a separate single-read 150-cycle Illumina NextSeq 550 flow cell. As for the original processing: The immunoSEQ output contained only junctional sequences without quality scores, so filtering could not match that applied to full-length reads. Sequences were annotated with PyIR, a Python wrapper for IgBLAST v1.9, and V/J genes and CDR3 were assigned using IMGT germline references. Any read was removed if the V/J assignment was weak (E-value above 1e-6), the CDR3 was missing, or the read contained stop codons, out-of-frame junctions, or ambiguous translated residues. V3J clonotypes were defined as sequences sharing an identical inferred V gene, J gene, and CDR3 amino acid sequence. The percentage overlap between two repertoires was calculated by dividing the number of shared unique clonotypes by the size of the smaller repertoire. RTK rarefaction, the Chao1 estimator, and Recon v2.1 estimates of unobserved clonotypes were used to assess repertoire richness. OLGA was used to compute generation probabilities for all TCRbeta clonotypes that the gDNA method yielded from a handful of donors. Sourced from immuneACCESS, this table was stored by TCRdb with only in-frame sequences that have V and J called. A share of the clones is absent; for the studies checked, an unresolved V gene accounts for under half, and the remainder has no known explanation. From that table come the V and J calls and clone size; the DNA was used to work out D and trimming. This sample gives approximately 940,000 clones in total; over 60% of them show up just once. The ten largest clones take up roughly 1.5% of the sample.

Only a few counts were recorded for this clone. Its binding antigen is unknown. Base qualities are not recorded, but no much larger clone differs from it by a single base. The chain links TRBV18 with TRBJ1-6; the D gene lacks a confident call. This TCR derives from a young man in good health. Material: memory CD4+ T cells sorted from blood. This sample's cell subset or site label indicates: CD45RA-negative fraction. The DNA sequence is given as TGTGCCAGCTCACACGGGGAAGGCTCACCCCTCCACTTT. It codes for CASSHGEGSPLHF.